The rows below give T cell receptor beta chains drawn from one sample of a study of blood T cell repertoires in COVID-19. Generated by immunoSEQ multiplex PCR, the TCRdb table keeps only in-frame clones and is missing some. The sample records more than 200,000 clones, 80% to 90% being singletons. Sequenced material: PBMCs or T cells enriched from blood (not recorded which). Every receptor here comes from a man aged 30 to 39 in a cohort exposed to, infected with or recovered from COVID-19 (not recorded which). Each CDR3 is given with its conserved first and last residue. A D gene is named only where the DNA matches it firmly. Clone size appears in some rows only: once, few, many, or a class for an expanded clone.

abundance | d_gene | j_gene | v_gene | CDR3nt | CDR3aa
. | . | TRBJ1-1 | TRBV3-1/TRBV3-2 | TGTGCCAGCAGCCAAGATTCATGGGGGCTGGCGGTGAACACTGAAGCTTTCTTT | CASSQDSWGLAVNTEAFF
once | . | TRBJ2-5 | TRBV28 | TGTGCCAGCAGTTCCCCGGGAACCCACTCGGAGACCCAGTACTTC | CASSSPGTHSETQYF
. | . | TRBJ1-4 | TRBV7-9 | TGTGCCAGCAGCTTAACCCGACAGGCAACTAATGAAAAACTGTTTTTT | CASSLTRQATNEKLFF
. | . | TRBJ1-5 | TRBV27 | TGTGCCAGCAGCCCACAGGGCCCGGCCCCCACTTATAGCAATCAGCCCCAGCATTTT | CASSPQGPAPTYSNQPQHF
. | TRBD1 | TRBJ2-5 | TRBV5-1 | TGCGCCACCATGGCTCCCGGGACAGGGTTGGAGACCCAGTACTTC | CATMAPGTGLETQYF
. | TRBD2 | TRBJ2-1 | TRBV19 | TGTGCCAGTAGTATCTCTAGCGGGGGCTACTATTCCTACAATGAGCAGTTCTTC | CASSISSGGYYSYNEQFF
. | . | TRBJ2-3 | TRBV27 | TGTGCCAGCAGTTTGAGGCGAATAGATACGCAGTATTTT | CASSLRRIDTQYF
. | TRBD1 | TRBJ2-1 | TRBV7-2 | TGTGCCAGCAGCTTAGGAGACCTACAGGGGGCGATCGACGATGAGCAGTTCTTC | CASSLGDLQGAIDDEQFF
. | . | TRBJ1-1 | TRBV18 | TGTGCCAGCTCACCACCGGACCTAAGGGGGACTGAAGCTTTCTTT | CASSPPDLRGTEAFF
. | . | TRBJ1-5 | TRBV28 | TGTGCCAGCAGTTTCGAAACAGGGACGAATCAGCCCCAGCATTTT | CASSFETGTNQPQHF
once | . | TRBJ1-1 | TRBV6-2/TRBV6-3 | TGTGCCAGCAGTTATCCCCCGGGTACTGAAGCTTTCTTT | CASSYPPGTEAFF
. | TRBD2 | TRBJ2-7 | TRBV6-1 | TGTGCCAGCAGTGAAGCGGGAGGGGAATACGAGCAGTACTTC | CASSEAGGEYEQYF
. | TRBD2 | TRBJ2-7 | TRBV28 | TGTGCCAGCACACCATGGGAAAACGGGAGGGCCCGGGACGAGCAGTACTTC | CASTPWENGRARDEQYF
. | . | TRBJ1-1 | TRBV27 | TGTGCCAGCAGTCCAGGGACTGGGATAAAAGCTTTCTTT | CASSPGTGIKAFF
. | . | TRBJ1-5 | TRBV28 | TGTGCCAGTACCTGGACTATACTTCAGCCCCAGCATTTT | CASTWTILQPQHF
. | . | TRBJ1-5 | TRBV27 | TGTGCCAGCGGAAACAGAAGCAATCAGCCCCAGCATTTT | CASGNRSNQPQHF
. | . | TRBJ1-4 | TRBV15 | TGTGCCACCAGCAGAGGGGGGGGGAACAGCTGGAATGAAAAACTGTTTTTT | CATSRGGGNSWNEKLFF
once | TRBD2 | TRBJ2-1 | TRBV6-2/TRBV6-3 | TGTGCCAGCCGCCCTAGCGGGAGCCCCAATGAGCAGTTCTTC | CASRPSGSPNEQFF
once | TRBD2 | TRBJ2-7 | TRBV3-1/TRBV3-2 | TGTGCCAGCAGCCAAGATCTTTATAGCGGGAGACACGATTGGTACTTC | CASSQDLYSGRHDWYF
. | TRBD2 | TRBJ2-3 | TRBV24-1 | TGTGCCACCAGTGACGAAAAAGGACTAGCGGGAGGGCCAGATACGCAGTATTTT | CATSDEKGLAGGPDTQYF
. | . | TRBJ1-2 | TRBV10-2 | TGCGCCAGCAGTGAGTCCGGTTTCTATGGCTACACCTTC | CASSESGFYGYTF
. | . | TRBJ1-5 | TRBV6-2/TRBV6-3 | TGTGCCAGCAGTTACGCGACAACAAATCAGCCCCAGCATTTT | CASSYATTNQPQHF
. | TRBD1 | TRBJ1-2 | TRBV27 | TGTGCCAGCAGGCCCCACCAGGGGGACGGGGCCCATGGCTACACCTTC | CASRPHQGDGAHGYTF
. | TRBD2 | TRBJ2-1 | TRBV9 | TGTGCCAGCAGCGTACCCCGGGCGGGGGGCTTCGATGAGCAGTTCTTC | CASSVPRAGGFDEQFF
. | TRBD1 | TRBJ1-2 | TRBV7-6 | TGTGCCAGCAGCTTGGGACAGGGTACTGGCTACACCTTC | CASSLGQGTGYTF